This is a list of T cell receptor beta chains from one sample in a study of cytomegalovirus exposure and HLA in healthy donors. Profiled with immunoSEQ multiplex PCR; TCRdb holds only in-frame clones, not every one. The table lists 90,000 to 120,000 clones, around 76% of them singletons, with roughly 2.5% in the top ten. Sequenced: PBMCs. These receptors were obtained from a man under 40 in good health and CMV-seropositive. CDR3s include the opening cysteine and the closing phenylalanine or tryptophan. Fields, in order: V gene, CDR3 protein.

TRBV5-1 CASSLGLAGENEQFF
TRBV6-5 CASLGGRPWNSPLHF
TRBV2 CASKGQVNTEAFF
TRBV11-2 CASSSFGGTYDGYTF
TRBV6-5 CASRSSEGRAYEQYF
TRBV5-4 CASSLPGQGAINQPQHF
TRBV5-1 CASSQGVTKNIQYF
TRBV7-9 CASSPGTGGGLFNEKLFF
TRBV30 CAWTPGTAYNEQFF
TRBV6-1 CAIRDTSSYEQYF
TRBV5-1 CASTLGGPDRPTEF
TRBV10-1 CASSELISGGAGTDTQYF
TRBV5-1 CASSRGPGQAALLYGYTF
TRBV7-9 CSSSLHTSGGRNTQYF